This TCR beta chain was observed in a study of spatial heterogeneity in lung cancer. Study background: TCR and UMI combinations that were unique each appeared, on average, more than ten times in raw reads.

This sample's time point: blood at routine non-recurrence follow-up after resection. Whole RNA was taken from tumor, nontumor lung or frozen PBMC; it was then sequenced unsorted. TCRdb re-called the 5' RACE reads through MiXCR, storing one row per CDR3 protein. This table has 25,000 to 30,000 distinct CDR3 sequences, roughly 6% appearing once. Ten or more counts support this clonotype. Germline V gene lookup returns CDR1 LNHDA and CDR2 SQIVND (reference sequence). The CDR3 is 14 residues long. V was pared by 6 bases and J by 2 bases, with 4 bases of the junction left unmatched. The receptor was isolated from a male donor with early-stage non-small cell lung cancer. The J gene is TRBJ2-1, the V gene TRBV19; 7 nucleotides line up with TRBD2. Sequences were derived from PBMCs, sampled at follow-up. The DNA for the CDR3 is TGTGCCAGTAGGAGCGGGGCACCCTACAATGAGCAGTTCTTC. It codes for CASRSGAPYNEQFF.